This T cell receptor (beta chain) was captured by sequencing in a study of T cells after yellow fever vaccination. Study in general: Any fraction with a low cell number was prepared using SMART-Seq v4 Ultra Low Input. Study-wide points: Post-booster samples contained most primary-vaccination clones (approximately 96% CD4, about 85% CD8).

The study made its TCR cDNA through 5'RACE template switching. That step introduced a universal primer site along with UMIs. MiXCR, run by TCRdb on the 5' RACE reads, gives a single entry per CDR3 protein. The table lists around 320,000 distinct CDR3 sequences, roughly 9% of them singletons. This clonotype came up many times. Its matching antigen is unknown. Germline V gene data show CDR1 as SGHTA and CDR2 as FQGNSA. The CDR3 is made up of 15 amino acids. V lost 2 bases, J lost 1 base, and 10 bases lay in between. This chain uses TRBV7-2 with TRBJ2-3; TRBD1 might be the D (5 bases). The receptor's source is a man between 18 and 29 years old who received the YFV17D yellow fever vaccine. The specimen was CD4+ T cells sorted from PBMCs, collected 5 days after the yellow fever booster vaccination. In DNA, the CDR3 is TGTGCCAGCAGCTTACGCTGGGGCCGCACAGATACGCAGTATTTT. It encodes CASSLRWGRTDTQYF.